The clone carrying this T cell receptor beta chain appeared a few times. Antigen specificity is unknown. These data originate in a study of T-cell reconstitution after alpha-beta-depleted transplantation in children. The V end was cut by 7 bases, the J end by 5 bases, with 18 bases between. The CDR3 is 14 residues long. The germline V gene encodes CDR1 MNHEY and CDR2 SMNVEV (reference sequence). Study-level findings and limits: Reportedly, alpha-beta T cells present about two months post-transplant originated from several hundred expanded clones of graft origin. One year after transplant, T-cell counts and diversity came mostly from newly produced T cells. Day-60 TCRbeta diversity that was high in some patients was derived from surviving recipient T cells and thymic progenitors.

Unique molecular identifiers were built into the TCRbeta library. Each CDR3 protein gets one entry after TCRdb re-called the PCR reads with MiXCR. The profile shows almost 500,000 distinct CDR3 sequences, roughly a tenth of them singletons. The rearrangement uses TRBV27 and TRBJ2-7; D perhaps matches TRBD2 (7 bases). The sequence derives from a child aged 2-15 years with inherited bone marrow failure, due to receive a stem cell transplant. The input for sequencing was PBMCs, taken before TCRalphabeta/CD19-depleted stem cell transplant. The CDR3 sequence is CASTQGGGSDEQYF. The CDR3 DNA reads TGTGCCAGCACCCAAGGGGGGGGAAGCGACGAGCAGTACTTC.